These 18 T cell receptor beta chains came from one sample sequenced in a study of T-cell memory formation after mild COVID-19. Each CDR3 protein gets one entry after TCRdb re-called the 5' RACE reads with MiXCR. The sample gives tens of thousands of distinct CDR3 sequences, around 20% of which show up once; about 1.5% is in the top ten. The material sequenced was PBMCs or a T cell subset sorted from them (not recorded which). These receptor sequences come from an adult who had mild COVID-19 (a few samples of this study predate the infection). Cell type and time point are not known.

A remark on this clonotype: This sequence may be a read error, since a much larger clone differs from it by one base. V is TRBV7-2 and J is TRBJ2-1, with D maybe TRBD2 (6 bases). This CDR3 has 12 amino acids. CDR1 is SGHTA and CDR2 is FQGNSA in the germline V gene. CDR3: CSSSYGGIEQFF. The CDR3 region has the DNA TGTTCCAGCAGCTACGGGGGAATTGAGCAGTTCTTC.

This clonotype was seen only a few times. The CDR3 bases are TGTGCCTGGAGTACCGACTGGGGGGCTTATGAGCAGTTCTTC. Protein product: CAWSTDWGAYEQFF. The rearrangement uses TRBV30 and TRBJ2-1, with D perhaps TRBD1 or TRBD2 (6 bases each). The CDR3 spans 14 residues. Germline loops: CDR1 GTSNPN, CDR2 SVGIG (reference sequence). Between the trimmed V and J ends, which lost 2 bases and 8 bases, there was a span of 16 bases.

This clonotype has ten or more counts. This chain links TRBV20-1 with TRBJ1-5; 8 bases agree with TRBD1. The trim removed 3 bases at V and 4 bases at J, leaving 5 bases unmatched. The CDR3 has 14 amino acids. CDR1 is DFQATT and CDR2 is SNEGSKA in the germline V gene (reference sequence). CDR3 nucleotides: TGCAGTGCTAGCAGACAGGGGAGGAATCAGCCCCAGCATTTT. This sequence encodes CSASRQGRNQPQHF.

This clonotype appeared many times. The chain links TRBV6-5 to TRBJ1-1; TRBD1 might be the D (5 bases). The CDR3 totals 15 residues. The germline V and J ends were trimmed by 3 bases and 2 bases, with 13 bases remaining between them. Germline CDR1 reads MNHEY; CDR2 reads SVGAGI. In DNA form, the CDR3 reads TGTGCCAGCAGTTATGTCGACAGTTTCAACACTGAAGCTTTCTTT. This translates into CASSYVDSFNTEAFF.

There are many counts of this clonotype. This chain joins TRBV12-3 or TRBV12-4 and TRBJ1-4; 7 positions agree with TRBD1. This CDR3 is 14 amino acids long. V lost 6 bases to trimming and J lost 7 bases; unmatched junction nucleotides: 8. DNA of the CDR3: TGTGCCAGCAGCACGACAGGGAAGCGTGAAAAACTGTTTTTT. Translating gives CASSTTGKREKLFF.

Only a few counts were recorded for this clonotype. The rearrangement uses TRBV18 and TRBJ2-1, with TRBD2 matching over 10 bases. V dropped 0 bases and J dropped 6; count of bases not matched to a gene: 5. The CDR3 totals 16 residues. Germline values: CDR1 KGHSH, CDR2 LQKENI. DNA for the CDR3: TGTGCCAGCTCACCACCGTCGAGCGGGGGGGCCAATGAGCAGTTCTTC. Protein: CASSPPSSGGANEQFF.

Many counts were recorded for this clonotype. CDR3 residues: CASSASSYEQYF. The CDR3 nucleotides read TGTGCCAGCAGTGCCAGTTCCTACGAGCAGTACTTC. The V and J genes are TRBV2 and TRBJ2-7; D is ambiguous. In germline, CDR1 is SNHLY, CDR2 FYNNEI. CDR3 length: 12 amino acids. V was pared by 4 bases and J by 1 base, with 5 bases between. Filled out from reference TRBV2 and TRBJ2-7, the complete variable domain reads EPEVTQTPSHQVTQMGQEVILRCVPISNHLYFYWYRQILGQKVEFLVSFYNNEISEKSEIFDDQFSVERPDGSNFTLKIRSTKLEDSAMYFCASSASSYEQYFGPGTRLTVT.

The J gene is TRBJ2-3, the V gene TRBV9, with a tentative D call TRBD2 (5 bases). Trimming removed 0 bases from V and 5 bases from J, with 7 bases in between. The CDR3 consists of 13 residues. The germline V gene has CDR1 SGDLS and CDR2 YYNGEE. As DNA, the CDR3 is TGTGCCAGCAGCGTAGTAGCGAGAGATACGCAGTATTTT. Residues: CASSVVARDTQYF.

The rearrangement uses TRBV12-3 or TRBV12-4 and TRBJ2-7, with D tentatively TRBD2 (6 bases). Trimming pared 4 bases from V and 0 bases from J, leaving 10 bases between. This CDR3 region has 14 residues. In DNA form, the CDR3 reads TGTGCCAGCAGTTACGACGGGAGCTCCTACGAGCAGTACTTC. It encodes CASSYDGSSYEQYF.

In its sample, this clonotype was seen many times. This chain links TRBV15 with TRBJ2-5, with TRBD2 matching 7 bases. CDR3 size: 15 residues. Trimming removed 4 bases from V and 5 bases from J; junction bases left unmatched: 10. Germline V lookup: CDR1 LNHNV, CDR2 YYDKDF (reference sequence). CDR3 residues: CATSIRPGGGETQYF. In DNA form, the CDR3 reads TGTGCCACCAGCATCCGTCCGGGGGGAGGGGAGACCCAGTACTTC.

The chain couples TRBV12-3 or TRBV12-4 to TRBJ1-1, with unresolved D. The V gene lost 4 bases and the J gene lost 1 base, with 7 bases spanning the gap. The CDR3 is 13 amino acids. The CDR3 protein is CASSSWENTEAFF. The CDR3 DNA reads TGTGCCAGCAGTTCGTGGGAGAACACTGAAGCTTTCTTT.

This clonotype came up many times. The gene calls are TRBV12-3 or TRBV12-4 and TRBJ2-1, with D perhaps being TRBD1 or TRBD2 (6 bases each). V was pared by 6 bases and J by 1 base, with 10 bases between. The CDR3 is 14 residues long. CDR3 DNA sequence: TGTGCCAGCAGCGGGGGCGGATCCTACAATGAGCAGTTCTTC. It specifies CASSGGGSYNEQFF.

CDR3 protein: CAWSVRGAHTGELFF. In nucleotides, the CDR3 is TGTGCCTGGAGTGTACGGGGGGCCCACACCGGGGAGCTGTTTTTT. The rearrangement uses TRBV30 and TRBJ2-2; possibly TRBD2 for D (7 bases). Per germline, CDR1 GTSNPN and CDR2 SVGIG (reference sequence). The CDR3 consists of 15 residues. Trimming cost V 0 bases and J 3 bases, with 11 bases left between them.

This clonotype was counted many times. The V call is TRBV7-6, the J call TRBJ2-5, with TRBD1 identical over 8 bases. J lost 5 bases, V lost 1 base, and 3 bases had no gene match. This CDR3 has 14 residues. Per the germline V gene, CDR1 is SGHVS and CDR2 is FNYEAQ. The CDR3 DNA is TGTGCCAGCAGCTTAGGGACAGGGTGGGAGACCCAGTACTTC. It yields the protein CASSLGTGWETQYF.

The rearrangement links TRBV19 to TRBJ1-2, with 7 bases lining up with TRBD1. The CDR3 loop spans 13 amino acids. V dropped 4 bases and J dropped 8; count of bases not matched to a gene: 7. CDR1 is LNHDA and CDR2 is SQIVND in the germline V gene (reference sequence). The CDR3 region has the DNA TGTGCCAGTAGTACCTCGACAGGGAGCGGCTACACCTTC. Encoded protein: CASSTSTGSGYTF.

The sample holds many counts of this clonotype. This chain links TRBV12-3 or TRBV12-4 with TRBJ1-4; D might be TRBD1 (6 bases). V lost 6 bases, J lost 8 bases, and 19 bases lay in between. CDR3 length: 15 amino acids. The CDR3 protein is CASSLDSVFSEKLFF. CDR3 in DNA: TGTGCCAGCAGCCTGGACAGCGTATTCTCGGAAAAACTGTTTTTT.

This clonotype was seen many times. The chain uses TRBV20-1 and TRBJ1-5; 7 nucleotides line up with TRBD1. The germline V gene encodes CDR1 DFQATT and CDR2 SNEGSKA (reference sequence). After removal of 6 bases from V and 3 bases from J, the junction contained 8 bases not matched to a gene. This CDR3 has 14 amino acids. The CDR3 protein is CSAEQGTVNQPQHF. CDR3 coding DNA: TGCAGTGCCGAGCAAGGGACAGTCAATCAGCCCCAGCATTTT.

This clonotype was seen many times. The chain uses TRBV20-1 and TRBJ2-7, with D perhaps TRBD1 (6 bases). Trimming left V 3 bases short and J 3 bases short, with 12 bases between. Germline V gives CDR1 DFQATT, CDR2 SNEGSKA (reference sequence). The CDR3 is 13 residues long. For the CDR3, the DNA is TGCAGTGCTAGGAGGCAGGGGAACTACGAGCAGTACTTC. This sequence encodes CSARRQGNYEQYF.